This T cell receptor beta chain was profiled in a study of blood T cell repertoires in COVID-19. CDR3 length: 12 residues. Per germline, CDR1 SEHNR and CDR2 FQNEAQ (reference sequence). Losses at the gene ends were 8 bases for V and 3 bases for J; bases not matched to a gene: 3. The table came from immunoSEQ multiplex PCR; TCRdb's copy has only in-frame clones and leaves some out. This sample has roughly 150,000 clones; over 75% occur once, and the top ten carry roughly 12%. V and J are TRBV7-9 and TRBJ2-7; 8 bases are a match to TRBD2. Material for sequencing was peripheral blood. This receptor was obtained from a young man with COVID-19, enrolled during active disease. The CDR3 protein is CASATSGYEQYF. DNA of the CDR3: TGTGCCAGCGCAACTAGCGGCTACGAGCAGTACTTC.